These T cell receptor beta chains were read from a single sample in a study of human T cells and chemical hapten exposure. MiXCR, run by TCRdb on the RACE reads, gives a single entry per CDR3 protein. This sample carries tens of thousands of distinct CDR3 sequences, about 10% of them seen once, and the ten largest clones take approximately 4%. The sample consisted of whole blood, taken in connection with sensitization to the hapten diphenylcyclopropenone (DPC). Receptors were obtained from a woman between 45 and 60 years old with alopecia areata. Some clones in this sample may be carry-over from other donors' samples. The CDR3 runs from the conserved cysteine through the conserved F or W.

len,j_gene,v_gene,CDR3aa
14,TRBJ1-2,TRBV20-1,CKIPEGSSQYGYTF
13,TRBJ1-1,TRBV7-9,CASSRNLNTEAFF
18,TRBJ2-3,TRBV7-2,CASSSRGLAGRSTDTQYF
13,TRBJ2-7,TRBV7-6,CASSFGTAYEQYF
15,TRBJ2-1,TRBV5-5,CASSIGSSSYNEQFF
14,TRBJ2-7,TRBV28,CASRPLGQGHEQYF
15,TRBJ2-7,TRBV9,CASSPIGTSAYEQYF
14,TRBJ1-1,TRBV5-1,CASRRGTENTEAFF
13,TRBJ1-5,TRBV18,CASSGGSNQPQHF
13,TRBJ2-1,TRBV20-1,CSARLAGVGEQFF
18,TRBJ2-1,TRBV24-1,CATSDDQMTSGSWNEQFF
13,TRBJ1-5,TRBV6-2/TRBV6-3,CATSSNSNQPQHF
17,TRBJ2-1,TRBV7-3,CASSLMGTGGRYNEQFF
16,TRBJ1-1,TRBV6-2/TRBV6-3,CASSYSLGTPQRGAFF